Reported below is one T cell receptor beta chain. These data originate in a study of identical twins. Each CDR3 protein gets one entry after TCRdb re-called the 5' RACE reads with MiXCR. Of roughly 190,000 distinct CDR3 sequences in the sample, more than 15% were seen once. The CDR3 is made up of 16 amino acids. Per germline, CDR1 SGHAT and CDR2 FQNNGV. V lost 4 bases to trimming and J lost 5 bases; unmatched junction nucleotides: 7. These same data were also listed under a study on T cells expressing NK-cell markers.

Sequenced: CD8+ T cells sorted from blood. The TCR comes from a woman younger than 35 in good health. The chain is built from TRBV11-2 and TRBJ2-2; the match to TRBD2 covers 10 bases. The CDR3 DNA reads as TGTGCCAGCAGCTCCCGGACTAGCGGTAGTACCGGGGAGCTGTTTTTT. This sequence encodes CASSSRTSGSTGELFF.